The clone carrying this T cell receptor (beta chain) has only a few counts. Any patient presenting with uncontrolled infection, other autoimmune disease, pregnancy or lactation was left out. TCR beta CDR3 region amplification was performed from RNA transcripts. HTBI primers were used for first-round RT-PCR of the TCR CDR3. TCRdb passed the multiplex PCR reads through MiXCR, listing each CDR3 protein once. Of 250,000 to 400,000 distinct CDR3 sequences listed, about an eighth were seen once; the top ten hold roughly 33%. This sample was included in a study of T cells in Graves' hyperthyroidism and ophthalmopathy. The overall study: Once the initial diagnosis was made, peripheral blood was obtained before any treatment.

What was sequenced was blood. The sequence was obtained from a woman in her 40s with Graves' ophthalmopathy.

The DNA for the CDR3 is TGTGCCAGCAGCTTAGACTCGGGGCTGAACACTGAAGCTTTCTTT. This sequence encodes CASSLDSGLNTEAFF. V and J are TRBV7-2 and TRBJ1-1; D may be TRBD1 (5 bases). The V gene lost 1 base and the J gene lost 0 bases, with 9 bases spanning the gap. CDR3 length equals 15 residues. The germline V gene has CDR1 SGHTA and CDR2 FQGNSA.